The source of this T cell receptor (beta chain) is a study of T cell repertoires in cytomegalovirus infection. Study summary: A matching HLA type, together with CMV infection, was signaled by public TCR beta signatures.

TCRdb passed the reads through MiXCR, listing each CDR3 protein once. The data show nearly 450,000 distinct CDR3 sequences, approximately 30% seen once. About this clonotype itself: The antigen is not known.

The CDR3 has 16 residues. J lost 5 bases, V lost 0 bases, and 5 bases had no gene match. Study results and limitations: HLA-C-restricted CMV-specific TCR beta clonotypes were dominant in the ex vivo response. Totalled public TCR beta family frequency picked out people who carried CMV plus the relevant HLA.

The origin of this receptor is a human donor in good health (CMV status not recorded). Some clones in this sample may be carry-over from other donors' samples. The chain joins TRBV12-3 or TRBV12-4 to TRBJ2-1, with TRBD2 identical over 9 bases. Input material: PBMCs. The CDR3 protein is CASSLASGGLHNEQFF. As DNA, the CDR3 is TGTGCCAGCAGTTTAGCTAGCGGGGGACTCCACAATGAGCAGTTCTTC.